The 7 T cell receptor beta chains reported below all come from one sample, sequenced in a study of cytomegalovirus exposure and HLA in healthy donors. Amplification used 60 Vbeta primers and 13 Jbeta primers. The assay was immunoSEQ multiplex PCR, and TCRdb's table has in-frame clones only and misses some. The data show under 150,000 clones, with about 81% seen just once and 5.5% to 7% held by the top ten. The sample consisted of PBMCs. The receptors derive from a woman aged 40-49 years in good health and CMV-seropositive.

V usage is TRBV11-2 and J usage is TRBJ2-7; tentative D call: TRBD2 (6 bases). The germline gives CDR1 SGHAT, CDR2 FQNNGV. The CDR3 runs 15 residues. With 4 bases removed from V and 0 bases from J, the gap between germline ends came to 13 bases. Here the CDR3 reads CASSYDTGSSYEQYF. CDR3 DNA: TGTGCCAGCAGCTATGACACCGGGAGCTCCTACGAGCAGTACTTC.

The CDR3, as DNA: TGTGCCAGCAGCCTTACTAGTATGGACAATGAGCAGTTCTTC. Its protein is CASSLTSMDNEQFF. V is TRBV9 and J is TRBJ2-1; a possible D gene is TRBD2 (5 bases). CDR1 is SGDLS, CDR2 YYNGEE, per germline. This CDR3 is 14 amino acids long. V lost 4 bases to trimming and J lost 5 bases, with 13 bases between them.

In this sample, this clone turned up a few times. This chain uses TRBV5-1 with TRBJ2-5; 9 bases line up with TRBD2. With 2 bases clipped from V and 2 bases from J, the junction kept 4 bases outside the gene matches. The CDR3 has 15 amino acids. The germline V gene encodes CDR1 SGHRS and CDR2 YFSETQ. The CDR3 DNA sequence: TGCGCCAGCAGCTTCTCCCTAGCGGGGCAAGAGACCCAGTACTTC. It yields the protein CASSFSLAGQETQYF.

V and J are TRBV5-1 and TRBJ2-1; D gene ambiguous. Germline CDR1 and CDR2: SGHRS and YFSETQ. There are 16 residues in the CDR3. V gave up 2 bases and J gave up 0 bases, with 12 bases separating them. CDR3 loop: CASSFLQVLSYNEQFF. Here the CDR3 DNA reads TGCGCCAGCAGCTTTCTTCAGGTCCTCTCCTACAATGAGCAGTTCTTC.

The chain links TRBV9 to TRBJ2-7, with D perhaps TRBD2 (5 bases). Germline V gives CDR1 SGDLS, CDR2 YYNGEE. The V and J ends lost 0 bases and 3 bases respectively, with 13 bases between them. There are 15 residues in the CDR3. The CDR3 nucleotides read TGTGCCAGCAGCGTAGGGGTGTTGGGAGTCTACGAGCAGTACTTC. It translates to CASSVGVLGVYEQYF.

The chain recombines TRBV19 with TRBJ2-1; perhaps TRBD1 as D (5 bases). The germline V and J ends were trimmed by 5 bases and 6 bases, with 14 bases remaining between them. This CDR3 region has 14 residues. The V gene's germline CDR1 is LNHDA and CDR2 SQIVND (reference sequence). The CDR3 DNA follows: TGTGCCAGTAGTGAGGTCGCAGGGCCCAATGAGCAGTTCTTC. Its protein product is CASSEVAGPNEQFF. Complete variable domain (other parts from reference TRBV19 and TRBJ2-1): DGGITQSPKYLFRKEGQNVTLSCEQNLNHDAMYWYRQDPGQGLRLIYYSQIVNDFQKGDIAEGYSVSREKKESFPLTVTSAQKNPTAFYLCASSEVAGPNEQFFGPGTRLTVL.

This chain joins TRBV10-3 and TRBJ1-2; 10 bases agree with TRBD1. Trimming cost V 4 bases and J 6 bases; bases outside gene matches: 2. CDR3 length equals 13 residues. CDR1 is ENHRY, CDR2 SYGVKD, per germline. CDR3 nucleotides: TGTGCCATCAGTGGACAGGGGGCTGATGGCTACACCTTC. It translates to CAISGQGADGYTF.